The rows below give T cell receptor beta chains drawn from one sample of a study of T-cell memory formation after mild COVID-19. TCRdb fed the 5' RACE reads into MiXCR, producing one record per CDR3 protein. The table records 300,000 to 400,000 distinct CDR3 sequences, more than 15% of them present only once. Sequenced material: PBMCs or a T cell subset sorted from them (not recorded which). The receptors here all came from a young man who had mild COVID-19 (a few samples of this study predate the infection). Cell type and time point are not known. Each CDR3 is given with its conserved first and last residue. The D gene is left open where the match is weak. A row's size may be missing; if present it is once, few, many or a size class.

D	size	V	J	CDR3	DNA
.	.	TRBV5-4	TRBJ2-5	CASSPADGGNQETQYF	TGTGCCAGCAGCCCGGCTGATGGGGGTAACCAAGAGACCCAGTACTTC
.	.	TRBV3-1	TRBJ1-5	CASSLRGGHQPQHF	TGTGCCAGTAGTCTCCGAGGGGGACATCAGCCCCAGCATTTT
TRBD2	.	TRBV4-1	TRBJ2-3	CASSQVGLASTDTQYF	TGCGCCAGCAGCCAAGTCGGACTAGCGAGCACAGATACGCAGTATTTT
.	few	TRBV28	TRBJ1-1	CASSLGQLEAFF	TGTGCCAGCAGTTTAGGACAGTTAGAAGCTTTCTTT
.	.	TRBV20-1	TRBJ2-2	CSARDRGSLFLTGELFF	TGCAGTGCTAGAGATCGCGGTAGCCTTTTCCTCACCGGGGAGCTGTTTTTT
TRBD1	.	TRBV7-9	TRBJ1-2	CASSTLRDRGVYGYTF	TGTGCCAGCAGCACACTCCGGGACAGGGGTGTCTATGGCTACACCTTC
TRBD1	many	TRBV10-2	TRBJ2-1	CASADRDDDEQFF	TGCGCCAGCGCCGACAGGGACGATGATGAGCAGTTCTTC
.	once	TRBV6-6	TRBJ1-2	CASSWTVANGYTF	TGTGCCAGCAGTTGGACAGTAGCAAATGGCTACACCTTC
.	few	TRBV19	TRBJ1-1	CASSISQTLNTEAFF	TGTGCCAGTAGTATTTCTCAGACGCTGAACACTGAAGCTTTCTTT
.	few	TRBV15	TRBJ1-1	CATGGGVNTEAFF	TGTGCCACGGGCGGGGGAGTGAACACTGAAGCTTTCTTT
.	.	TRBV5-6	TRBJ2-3	CASSLVGSPLDTQYF	TGTGCCAGCAGCTTGGTGGGCTCTCCCCTCGATACGCAGTATTTT
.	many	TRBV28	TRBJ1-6	CASSLTLAPLHF	TGTGCCAGCAGTTTGACCTTAGCACCCCTCCACTTT
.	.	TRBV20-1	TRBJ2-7	CSARDRGAREQYF	TGCAGTGCTAGAGATCGGGGGGCACGCGAGCAGTACTTC
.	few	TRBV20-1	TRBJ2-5	CSAHQFGTPTTETQYF	TGCAGTGCCCATCAATTTGGGACACCCACTACAGAGACCCAGTACTTC
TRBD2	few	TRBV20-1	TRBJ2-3	CSASSSGGAIDTQYF	TGCAGTGCTTCCTCTAGCGGGGGGGCCATTGATACGCAGTATTTT
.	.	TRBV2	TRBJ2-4	CASSAGYRGDIQYF	TGTGCCAGCAGTGCGGGCTATCGCGGGGACATTCAGTACTTC
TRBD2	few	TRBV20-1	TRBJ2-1	CSASFRGGSYNEQFF	TGCAGTGCTAGTTTCCGGGGGGGCTCCTACAATGAGCAGTTCTTC
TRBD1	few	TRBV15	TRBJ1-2	CATSGSRGQPLGYTF	TGTGCCACCAGCGGATCTAGGGGACAGCCTTTAGGCTACACCTTC
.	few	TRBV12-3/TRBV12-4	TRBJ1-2	CASSFPGGGHGYTF	TGTGCCAGCAGTTTCCCGGGAGGTGGGCATGGCTACACCTTC
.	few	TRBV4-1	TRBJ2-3	CASSQAVFVDSTDTQYF	TGCGCCAGCAGCCAAGCGGTATTTGTAGATTCCACAGATACGCAGTATTTT
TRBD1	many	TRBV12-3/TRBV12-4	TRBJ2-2	CASSRQLGQGTGELFF	TGTGCCAGCAGCAGACAATTAGGACAGGGGACCGGGGAGCTGTTTTTT
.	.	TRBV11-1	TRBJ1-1	CASSLTRSTEAFF	TGTGCCAGCAGCTTAACTAGGAGCACTGAAGCTTTCTTT
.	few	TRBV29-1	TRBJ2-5	CSVTYSRDTHQETQYF	TGCAGCGTTACCTACTCGAGGGACACCCACCAAGAGACCCAGTACTTC
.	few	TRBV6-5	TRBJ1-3	CASRSRGSAGNTIYF	TGTGCCAGCAGGTCCCGAGGGTCAGCTGGAAACACCATATATTTT
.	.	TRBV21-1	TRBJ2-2	CASSNEQGANTGELFF	TGTGCCAGCAGCAACGAACAGGGTGCGAACACCGGGGAGCTGTTTTTT
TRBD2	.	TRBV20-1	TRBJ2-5	CSAGGLAGDQETQYF	TGCAGTGCTGGGGGACTAGCGGGGGACCAAGAGACCCAGTACTTC
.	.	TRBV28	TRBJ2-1	CASSSPAIGEQFF	TGTGCCAGCAGTTCCCCAGCGATTGGGGAGCAGTTCTTC
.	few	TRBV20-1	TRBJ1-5	CSARVGRPGGQPQHF	TGCAGTGCTAGAGTTGGACGGCCCGGGGGACAGCCCCAGCATTTT
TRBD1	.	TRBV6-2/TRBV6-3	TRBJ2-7	CASSLTGANYEQYF	TGTGCCAGCAGCCTGACAGGGGCTAACTACGAGCAGTACTTC
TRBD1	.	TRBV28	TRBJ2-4	CASSRTGGVLVAQYF	TGTGCCAGCAGCCGGACAGGGGGAGTCTTGGTGGCTCAGTACTTC
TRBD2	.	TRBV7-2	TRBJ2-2	CASSPSGWRGGNTGELFF	TGTGCCAGCAGCCCCTCTGGTTGGCGGGGGGGTAACACCGGGGAGCTGTTTTTT
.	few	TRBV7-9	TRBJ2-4	CASSLALGLRNIQYF	TGTGCCAGCAGCTTAGCGCTGGGCCTCAGGAACATTCAGTACTTC
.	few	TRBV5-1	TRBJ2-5	CASSSTLGRVETQYF	TGCGCCAGCAGCTCAACCCTAGGAAGGGTAGAGACCCAGTACTTC
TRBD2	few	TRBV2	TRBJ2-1	CARSLTSGGNEQFF	TGTGCCAGGAGCCTAACTAGCGGGGGTAATGAGCAGTTCTTC
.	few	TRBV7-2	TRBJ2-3	CASSRNDNLFDTQYF	TGTGCCAGCAGCCGTAATGACAACCTATTTGATACGCAGTATTTT
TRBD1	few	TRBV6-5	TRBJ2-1	CASGDGTGPDNEQFF	TGTGCCAGCGGGGACGGGACAGGCCCCGATAATGAGCAGTTCTTC
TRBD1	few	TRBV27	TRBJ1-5	CASSPRTGPNQPQHF	TGTGCCAGCAGTCCCCGGACAGGTCCCAATCAGCCCCAGCATTTT
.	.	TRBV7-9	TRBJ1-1	CASSSVPPVSNTEAFF	TGTGCCAGCAGCTCCGTACCCCCCGTTTCGAACACTGAAGCTTTCTTT
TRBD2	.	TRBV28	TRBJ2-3	CASSPPIAGGNTQYF	TGTGCCAGCAGTCCCCCGATCGCGGGGGGGAATACGCAGTATTTT